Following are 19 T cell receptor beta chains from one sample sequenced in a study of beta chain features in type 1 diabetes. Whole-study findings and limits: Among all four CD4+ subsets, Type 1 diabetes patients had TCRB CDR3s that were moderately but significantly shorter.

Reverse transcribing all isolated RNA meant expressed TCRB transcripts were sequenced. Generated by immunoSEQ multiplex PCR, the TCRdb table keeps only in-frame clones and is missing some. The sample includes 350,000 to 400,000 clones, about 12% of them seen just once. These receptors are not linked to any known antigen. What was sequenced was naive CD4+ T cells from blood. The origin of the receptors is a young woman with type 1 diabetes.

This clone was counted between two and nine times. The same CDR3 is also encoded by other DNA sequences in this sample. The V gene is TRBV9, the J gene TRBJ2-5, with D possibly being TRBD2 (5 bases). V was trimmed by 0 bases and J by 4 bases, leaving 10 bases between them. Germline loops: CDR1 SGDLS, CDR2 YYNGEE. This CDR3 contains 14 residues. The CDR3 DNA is TGTGCCAGCAGCGTAGTAGGGAGCGGAGAGACCCAGTACTTC. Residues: CASSVVGSGETQYF.

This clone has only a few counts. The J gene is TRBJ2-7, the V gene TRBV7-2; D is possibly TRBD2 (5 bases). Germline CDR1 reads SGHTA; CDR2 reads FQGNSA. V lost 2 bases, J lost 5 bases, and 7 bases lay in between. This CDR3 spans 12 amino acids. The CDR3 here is CASSLREHEQYF. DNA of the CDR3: TGTGCCAGCAGCTTAAGGGAGCACGAGCAGTACTTC.

CDR3 sequence reads: CSVKREGGETQYF. CDR3 coding DNA: TGCAGCGTTAAGCGGGAGGGGGGGGAGACCCAGTACTTC. The chain uses TRBV29-1 and TRBJ2-5, with 10 positions matching TRBD2. The germline V gene encodes CDR1 SQVTM and CDR2 ANQGSEA. The CDR3 is 13 residues long. Trimming took 5 bases from V and 5 from J; bases not matched to a gene: 5. The full variable domain, with the rest looked up from reference TRBV29-1 and TRBJ2-5, is SAVISQKPSRDICQRGTSLTIQCQVDSQVTMMFWYRQQPGQSLTLIATANQGSEATYESGFVIDKFPISRPNLTFSTLTVSNMSPEDSSIYLCSVKREGGETQYFGPGTRLLVL.

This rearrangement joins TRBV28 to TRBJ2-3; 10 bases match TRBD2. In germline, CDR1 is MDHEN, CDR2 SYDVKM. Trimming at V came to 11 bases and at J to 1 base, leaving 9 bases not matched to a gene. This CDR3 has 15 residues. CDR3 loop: CAGQRGTSGTDTQYF. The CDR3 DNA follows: TGTGCCGGCCAGAGGGGGACTAGCGGCACAGATACGCAGTATTTT.

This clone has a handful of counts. The CDR3 spells CASRYEENTEAFF. The DNA of the CDR3 is TGTGCCAGCCGGTATGAGGAGAACACTGAAGCTTTCTTT. This sequence joins TRBV27 and TRBJ1-1, with no clear D. The CDR3 runs to 13 residues. Germline CDR1 and CDR2: MNHEY and SMNVEV (reference sequence). V gave up 8 bases and J gave up 1 base, with 11 bases separating them.

The CDR3 spells CASSEQGTEAFF. Here the CDR3 DNA reads TGTGCCAGCAGCGAACAGGGCACTGAAGCTTTCTTT. The J gene is TRBJ1-1, the V gene TRBV2, with a weak D call TRBD1 (6 bases). The ends were cut back, 6 bases at V and 4 bases at J, with 9 bases in the middle. Germline CDR1 reads SNHLY; CDR2 reads FYNNEI. This CDR3 region has 12 residues.

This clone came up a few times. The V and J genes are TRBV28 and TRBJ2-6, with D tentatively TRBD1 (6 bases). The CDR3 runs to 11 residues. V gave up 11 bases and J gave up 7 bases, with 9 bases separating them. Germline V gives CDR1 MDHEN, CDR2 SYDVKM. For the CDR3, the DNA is TGTGCCGTAGGGGGTGCCAACGTCCTGACTTTC. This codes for CAVGGANVLTF.

CDR3 sequence: CASSVGAGGSSETQYF. CDR3 DNA sequence: TGTGCCAGCAGCGTAGGGGCCGGCGGGAGTTCCGAGACCCAGTACTTC. V is TRBV9 and J is TRBJ2-5; 7 bases align to TRBD2. There are 16 residues in the CDR3. Germline loops: CDR1 SGDLS, CDR2 YYNGEE. The V gene end was trimmed by 0 bases and the J gene end by 5 bases; junction bases not matched to a gene: 10.

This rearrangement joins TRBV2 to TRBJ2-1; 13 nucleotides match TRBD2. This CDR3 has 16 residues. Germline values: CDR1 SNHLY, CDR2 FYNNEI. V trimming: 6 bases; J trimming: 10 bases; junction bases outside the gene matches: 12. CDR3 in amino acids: CASRIDGLAGVGEQFF. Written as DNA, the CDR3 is TGTGCCAGCAGGATCGATGGACTAGCGGGAGTAGGCGAGCAGTTCTTC.

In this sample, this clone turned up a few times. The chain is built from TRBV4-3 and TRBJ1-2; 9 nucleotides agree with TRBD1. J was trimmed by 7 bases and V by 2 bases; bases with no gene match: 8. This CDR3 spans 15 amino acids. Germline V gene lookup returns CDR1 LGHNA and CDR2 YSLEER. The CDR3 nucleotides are TGCGCCAGCAGCCAATCTCCGGGACAGGGTCCTGGCTACACCTTC. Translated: CASSQSPGQGPGYTF.

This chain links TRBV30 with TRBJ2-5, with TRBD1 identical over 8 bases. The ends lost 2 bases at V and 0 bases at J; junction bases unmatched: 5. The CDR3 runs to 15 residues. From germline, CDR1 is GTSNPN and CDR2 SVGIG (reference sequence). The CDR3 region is CAWSSGTGNQETQYF. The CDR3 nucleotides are TGTGCCTGGAGTAGTGGGACAGGCAACCAAGAGACCCAGTACTTC.

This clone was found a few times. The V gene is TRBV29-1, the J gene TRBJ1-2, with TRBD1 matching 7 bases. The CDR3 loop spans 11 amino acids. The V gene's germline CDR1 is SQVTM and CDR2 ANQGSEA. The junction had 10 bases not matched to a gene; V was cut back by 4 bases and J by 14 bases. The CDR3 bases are TGCAGCGTTGTGAAGGGGGCCCCCCTAACCTTC. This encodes CSVVKGAPLTF.

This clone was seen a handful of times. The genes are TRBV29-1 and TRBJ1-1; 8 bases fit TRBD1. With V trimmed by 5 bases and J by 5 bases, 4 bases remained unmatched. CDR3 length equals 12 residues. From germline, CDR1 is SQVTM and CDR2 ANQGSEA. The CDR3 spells CSVRQGRTEAFF. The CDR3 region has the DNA TGCAGCGTTCGACAGGGGAGAACTGAAGCTTTCTTT.

CDR3 region: CASSLSGGTVAKNIQYF. For the CDR3, the DNA is TGTGCCAGCAGTTTATCGGGCGGGACCGTCGCCAAAAACATTCAGTACTTC. The chain combines TRBV27 with TRBJ2-4; TRBD2 is a possible D gene (6 bases). Per germline, CDR1 MNHEY and CDR2 SMNVEV (reference sequence). V gave up 0 bases and J gave up 1 base, with 13 bases separating them. This CDR3 has 17 residues.

The CDR3 DNA reads as TGTGCCTGGAGCTACCCCCTCCCTGTCGGCGGGAGGGCCTCATGGGCAAATGAGCAGTTCTTC. This gives the protein CAWSYPLPVGGRASWANEQFF. The rearrangement links TRBV30 to TRBJ2-1, with TRBD2 matching over 9 bases. This CDR3 has 21 amino acids. Per the germline V gene, CDR1 is GTSNPN and CDR2 is SVGIG (reference sequence). V lost 3 bases, J lost 7 bases, and 28 bases stayed unmatched.

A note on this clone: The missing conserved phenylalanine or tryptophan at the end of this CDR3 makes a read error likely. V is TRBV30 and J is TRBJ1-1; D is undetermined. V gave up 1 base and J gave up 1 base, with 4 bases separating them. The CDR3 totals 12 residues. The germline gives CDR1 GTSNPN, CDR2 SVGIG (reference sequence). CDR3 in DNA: TGTGCCTGGAGTGAACAGAACACTGAAGCTTTCCTT. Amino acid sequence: CAWSEQNTEAFL.

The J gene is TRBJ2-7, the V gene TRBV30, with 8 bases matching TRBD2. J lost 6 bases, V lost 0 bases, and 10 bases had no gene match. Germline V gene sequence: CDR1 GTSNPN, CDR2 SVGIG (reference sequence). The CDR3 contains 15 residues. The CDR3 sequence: CAWSVFGRAIFEQYF. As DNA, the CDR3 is TGTGCCTGGAGTGTTTTCGGGAGGGCCATCTTCGAGCAGTACTTC.

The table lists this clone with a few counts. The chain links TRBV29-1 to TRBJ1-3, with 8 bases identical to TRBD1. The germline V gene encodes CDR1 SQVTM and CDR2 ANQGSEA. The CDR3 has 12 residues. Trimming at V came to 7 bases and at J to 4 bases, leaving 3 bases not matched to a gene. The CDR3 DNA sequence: TGCAGCGCCGACAGGGGAGGAAACACCATATATTTT. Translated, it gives CSADRGGNTIYF.

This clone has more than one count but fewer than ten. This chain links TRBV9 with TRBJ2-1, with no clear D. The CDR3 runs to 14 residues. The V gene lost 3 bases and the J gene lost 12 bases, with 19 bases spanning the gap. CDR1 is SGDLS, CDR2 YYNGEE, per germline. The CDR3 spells CASSATPSDSTQFF. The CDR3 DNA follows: TGTGCCAGCAGCGCCACCCCCTCGGATAGCACGCAGTTCTTC.